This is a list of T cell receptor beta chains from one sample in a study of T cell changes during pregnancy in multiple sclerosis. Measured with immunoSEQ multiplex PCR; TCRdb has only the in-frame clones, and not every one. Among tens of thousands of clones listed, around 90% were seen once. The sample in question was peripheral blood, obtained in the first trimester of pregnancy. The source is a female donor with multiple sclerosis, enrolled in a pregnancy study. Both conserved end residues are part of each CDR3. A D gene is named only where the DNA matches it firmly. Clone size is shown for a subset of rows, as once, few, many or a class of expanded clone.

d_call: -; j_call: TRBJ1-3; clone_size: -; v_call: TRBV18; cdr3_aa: CASSPKTSSGNTIYF; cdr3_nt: TGTGCCAGCTCACCAAAGACTTCCTCTGGAAACACCATATATTTT
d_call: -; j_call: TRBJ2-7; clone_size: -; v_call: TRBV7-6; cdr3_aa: CASSSWTTPWEQYF; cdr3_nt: TGTGCCAGCAGTTCATGGACTACCCCATGGGAGCAGTACTTC
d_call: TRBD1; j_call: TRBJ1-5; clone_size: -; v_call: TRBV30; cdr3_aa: CAGGDREGQPQHF; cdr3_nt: TGTGCCGGGGGGGACAGGGAAGGGCAGCCCCAGCATTTT
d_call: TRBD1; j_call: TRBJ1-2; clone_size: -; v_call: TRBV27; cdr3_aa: CASSYTGGVNYGYTF; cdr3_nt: TGTGCCAGCAGTTACACAGGGGGAGTTAACTATGGCTACACCTTC
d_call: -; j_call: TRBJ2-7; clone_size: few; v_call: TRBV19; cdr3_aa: CASSMRRELAYEQYF; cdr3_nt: TGTGCCAGTAGTATGCGGCGGGAACTAGCCTACGAGCAGTACTTC
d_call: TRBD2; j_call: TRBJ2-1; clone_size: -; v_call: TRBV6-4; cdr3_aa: CASSATGGFYNEQFF; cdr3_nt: TGTGCCAGCAGCGCTACGGGAGGTTTTTACAATGAGCAGTTCTTC
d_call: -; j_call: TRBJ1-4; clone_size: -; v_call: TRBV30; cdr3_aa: CASRQGLNEKLFF; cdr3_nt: TGTGCCTCCAGGCAGGGCCTAAATGAAAAACTGTTTTTT
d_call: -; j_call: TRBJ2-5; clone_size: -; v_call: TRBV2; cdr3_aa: CASSTGYQETQYF; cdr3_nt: TGTGCCAGCAGTACAGGATACCAAGAGACCCAGTACTTC
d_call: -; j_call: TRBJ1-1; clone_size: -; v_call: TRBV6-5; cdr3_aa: CASSLGGTHTEAFF; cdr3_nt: TGTGCCAGCAGCCTCGGGGGGACTCACACTGAAGCTTTCTTT
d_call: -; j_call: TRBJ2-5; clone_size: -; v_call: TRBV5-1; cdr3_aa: CASSRRGPGEETQYF; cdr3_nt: TGCGCCAGCAGCCGGCGGGGGCCAGGCGAGGAGACCCAGTACTTC
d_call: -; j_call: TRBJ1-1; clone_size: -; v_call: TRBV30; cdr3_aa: CAWSVPRVDDTGNTEAFF; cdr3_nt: TGTGCCTGGAGTGTACCCAGGGTGGACGATACAGGGAACACTGAAGCTTTCTTT
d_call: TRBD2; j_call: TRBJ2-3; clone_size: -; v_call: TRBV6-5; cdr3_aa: CASTMGLAGTDTQYF; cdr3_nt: TGTGCCAGCACTATGGGACTAGCGGGAACAGATACGCAGTATTTT
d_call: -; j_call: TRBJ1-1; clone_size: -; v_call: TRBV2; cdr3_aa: CASTRDMMNTEAFF; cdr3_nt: TGTGCCAGCACCCGGGACATGATGAACACTGAAGCTTTCTTT
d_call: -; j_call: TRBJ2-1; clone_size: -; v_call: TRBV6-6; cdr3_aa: CASSYGRENEQFF; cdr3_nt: TGTGCCAGCAGTTACGGCAGGGAAAATGAGCAGTTCTTC
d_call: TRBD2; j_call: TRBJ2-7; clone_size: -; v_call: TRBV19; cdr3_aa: CASSKTGGPSSSYEQYF; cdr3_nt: TGTGCCAGTAGTAAAACGGGGGGACCGAGCAGCTCCTACGAGCAGTACTTC
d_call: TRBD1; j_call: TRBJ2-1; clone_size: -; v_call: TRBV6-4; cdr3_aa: CASSDGQGYNEQFF; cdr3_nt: TGTGCCAGCAGTGACGGACAGGGCTACAATGAGCAGTTCTTC
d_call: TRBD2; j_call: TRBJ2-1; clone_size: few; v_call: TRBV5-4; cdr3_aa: CASSQTTGTNHNEQFF; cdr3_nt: TGTGCCAGCAGCCAGACCACCGGGACTAACCATAATGAGCAGTTCTTC
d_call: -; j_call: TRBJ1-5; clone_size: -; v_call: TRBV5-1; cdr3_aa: CASSLSYSNQPQHF; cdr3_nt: TGCGCCAGCAGCTTGAGCTATAGCAATCAGCCCCAGCATTTT
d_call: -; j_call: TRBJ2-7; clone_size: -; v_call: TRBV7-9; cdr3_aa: CASSLAHLPYEQYF; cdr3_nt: TGTGCCAGCAGCTTAGCACACCTCCCCTACGAGCAGTACTTC
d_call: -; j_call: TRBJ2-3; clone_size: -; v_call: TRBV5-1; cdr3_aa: CASSYGASRGDTQYF; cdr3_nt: TGCGCCAGCAGCTATGGAGCGTCTCGAGGGGATACGCAGTATTTT
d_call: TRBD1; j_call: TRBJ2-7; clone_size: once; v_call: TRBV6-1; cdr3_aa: CASHRTGGMYEQYF; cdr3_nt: TGTGCCAGTCATCGGACAGGGGGCATGTACGAGCAGTACTTC
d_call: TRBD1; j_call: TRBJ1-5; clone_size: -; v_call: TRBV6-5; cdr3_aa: CASRYPGQTSNQPQHF; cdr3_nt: TGTGCCAGCAGGTACCCGGGACAGACCTCCAATCAGCCCCAGCATTTT
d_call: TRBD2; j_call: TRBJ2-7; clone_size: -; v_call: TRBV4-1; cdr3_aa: CASSPFYSGSTSYEQYF; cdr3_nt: TGCGCCAGCAGCCCGTTCTATAGCGGGTCTACCTCCTACGAGCAGTACTTC
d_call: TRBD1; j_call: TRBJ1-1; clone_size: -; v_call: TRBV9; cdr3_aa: CASSGQGGPTEAFF; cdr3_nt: TGTGCCAGCAGCGGACAGGGAGGACCCACTGAAGCTTTCTTT
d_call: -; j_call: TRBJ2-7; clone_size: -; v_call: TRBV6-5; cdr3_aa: CASQTRTSPYEQYF; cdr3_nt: TGTGCCAGCCAAACCCGGACATCTCCATACGAGCAGTACTTC
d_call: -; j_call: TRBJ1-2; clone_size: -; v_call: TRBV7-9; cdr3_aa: CASSPTGWGDYGYTF; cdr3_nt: TGTGCCAGCAGCCCCACGGGATGGGGGGACTATGGCTACACCTTC
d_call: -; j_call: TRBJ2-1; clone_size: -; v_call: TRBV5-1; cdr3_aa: CASSRGLEGEQFF; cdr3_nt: TGCGCCAGCAGCCGGGGACTGGAAGGTGAGCAGTTCTTC
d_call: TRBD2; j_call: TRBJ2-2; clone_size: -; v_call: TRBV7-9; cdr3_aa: CASSSPGLAGLNTGELFF; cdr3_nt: TGTGCCAGCAGCTCCCCGGGACTAGCGGGACTGAACACCGGGGAGCTGTTTTTT
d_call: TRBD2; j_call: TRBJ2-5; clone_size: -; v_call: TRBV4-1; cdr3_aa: CASSQDPWLAGGSWETQYF; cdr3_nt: TGCGCCAGCAGCCAAGATCCATGGCTAGCGGGAGGTTCGTGGGAGACCCAGTACTTC
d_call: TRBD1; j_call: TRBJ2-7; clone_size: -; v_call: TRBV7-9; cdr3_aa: CASSLITGGEQYF; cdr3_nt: TGTGCCAGCAGCTTGATTACAGGGGGCGAGCAGTACTTC
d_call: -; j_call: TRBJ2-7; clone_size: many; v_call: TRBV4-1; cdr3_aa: CASSQVSAYEQYF; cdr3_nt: TGCGCCAGCAGCCAAGTAAGTGCGTACGAGCAGTACTTC
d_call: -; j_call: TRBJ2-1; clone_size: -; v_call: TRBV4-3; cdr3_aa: CASSQDLSTSLGNEQFF; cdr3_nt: TGCGCCAGCAGCCAAGATCTTTCGACTAGTTTAGGGAATGAGCAGTTCTTC
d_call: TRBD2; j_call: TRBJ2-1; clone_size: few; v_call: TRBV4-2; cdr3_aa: CASSQEGSGRTNEQFF; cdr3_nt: TGTGCCAGCAGCCAAGAGGGTAGCGGGCGCACTAATGAGCAGTTCTTC
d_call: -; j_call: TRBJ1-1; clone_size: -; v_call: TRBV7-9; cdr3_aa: CASSLNTDSTEAFF; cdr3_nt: TGTGCCAGCAGTTTAAATACTGACTCCACTGAAGCTTTCTTT
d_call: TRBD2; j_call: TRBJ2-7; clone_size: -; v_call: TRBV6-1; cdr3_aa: CASRFSGRVRDEQYF; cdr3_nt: TGTGCCAGCAGATTTAGCGGGAGGGTGCGGGACGAGCAGTACTTC
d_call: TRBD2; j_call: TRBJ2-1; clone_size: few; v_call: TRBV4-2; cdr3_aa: CASSQEGGSGYNEQFF; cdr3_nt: TGTGCCAGCAGCCAAGAGGGCGGGAGCGGGTACAATGAGCAGTTCTTC
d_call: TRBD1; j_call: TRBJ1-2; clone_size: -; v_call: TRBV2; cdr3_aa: CASSPGQGWYGYTF; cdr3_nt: TGTGCCAGCAGTCCAGGACAGGGTTGGTATGGCTACACCTTC
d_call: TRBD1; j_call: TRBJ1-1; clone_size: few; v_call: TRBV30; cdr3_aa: CAQGDREVTEAFF; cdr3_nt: TGTGCCCAGGGGGACAGGGAGGTCACTGAAGCTTTCTTT
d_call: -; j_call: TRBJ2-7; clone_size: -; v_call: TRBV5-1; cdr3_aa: CASSPEGKNYEQYF; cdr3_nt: TGCGCCAGCAGCCCGGAGGGGAAAAACTACGAGCAGTACTTC
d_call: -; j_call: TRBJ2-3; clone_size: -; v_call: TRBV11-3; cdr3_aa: CASSASRGATDTQYF; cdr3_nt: TGTGCCAGCAGCGCGTCCCGGGGGGCCACAGATACGCAGTATTTT
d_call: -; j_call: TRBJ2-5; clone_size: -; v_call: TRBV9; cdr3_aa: CASSVAGTQYF; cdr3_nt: TGTGCCAGCAGCGTAGCGGGGACCCAGTACTTC
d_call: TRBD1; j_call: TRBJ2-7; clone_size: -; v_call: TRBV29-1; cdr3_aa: CSVQGYRGLDEQYF; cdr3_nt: TGCAGCGTTCAGGGTTACAGGGGGCTTGACGAGCAGTACTTC
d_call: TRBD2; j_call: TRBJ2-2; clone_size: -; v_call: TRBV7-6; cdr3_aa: CASIQAGPNTGELFF; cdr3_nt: TGTGCCAGCATCCAAGCGGGACCGAACACCGGGGAGCTGTTTTTT
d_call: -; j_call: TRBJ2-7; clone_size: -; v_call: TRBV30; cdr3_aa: CAWSVRSGRIYEQYF; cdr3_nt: TGTGCCTGGAGTGTACGGAGCGGGCGGATTTACGAGCAGTACTTC
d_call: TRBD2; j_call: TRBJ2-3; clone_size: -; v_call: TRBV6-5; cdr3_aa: CASRTSGRTATQYF; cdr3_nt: TGTGCCAGCAGAACTAGCGGGAGAACGGCGACGCAGTATTTT
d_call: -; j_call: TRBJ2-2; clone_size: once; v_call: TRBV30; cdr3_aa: CAWSQGLAGELFF; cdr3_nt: TGTGCCTGGAGCCAGGGCCTCGCCGGGGAGCTGTTTTTT
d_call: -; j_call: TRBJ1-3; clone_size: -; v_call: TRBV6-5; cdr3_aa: CATAGTMTGNTIYF; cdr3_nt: TGTGCCACGGCCGGGACAATGACTGGAAACACCATATATTTT
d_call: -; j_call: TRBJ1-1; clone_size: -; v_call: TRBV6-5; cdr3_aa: CASTRGGNTEAFF; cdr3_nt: TGTGCCAGCACTCGGGGGGGGAACACTGAAGCTTTCTTT
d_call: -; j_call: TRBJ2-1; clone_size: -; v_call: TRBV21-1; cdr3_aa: CASSKTSGSSYNEQFF; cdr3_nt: TGTGCCAGCAGCAAGACTAGCGGGAGCTCCTACAATGAGCAGTTCTTC
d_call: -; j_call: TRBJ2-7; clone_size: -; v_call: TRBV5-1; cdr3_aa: CASSLVVGYEQYF; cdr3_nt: TGCGCCAGCAGCTTGGTGGTCGGCTACGAGCAGTACTTC
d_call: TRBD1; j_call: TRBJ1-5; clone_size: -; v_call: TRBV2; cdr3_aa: CASTPGQGAVGQPQHF; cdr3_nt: TGTGCCAGCACTCCGGGACAGGGGGCAGTAGGTCAGCCCCAGCATTTT
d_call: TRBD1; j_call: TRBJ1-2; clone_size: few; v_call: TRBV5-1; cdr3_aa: CASSPGQGAEGYTF; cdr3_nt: TGCGCCAGCAGCCCCGGACAGGGGGCGGAAGGCTACACCTTC
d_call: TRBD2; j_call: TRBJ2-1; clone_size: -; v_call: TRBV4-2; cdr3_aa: CASSQGKGGGPSFTSGRINEQFF; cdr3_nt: TGTGCCAGCAGCCAAGGGAAAGGGGGGGGGCCCTCTTTCACTAGCGGGAGGATCAATGAGCAGTTCTTC
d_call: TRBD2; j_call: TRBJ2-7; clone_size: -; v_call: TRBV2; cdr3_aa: CASSPWGREVGEQYF; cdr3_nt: TGTGCCAGCTCCCCCTGGGGGCGGGAGGTCGGCGAGCAGTACTTC
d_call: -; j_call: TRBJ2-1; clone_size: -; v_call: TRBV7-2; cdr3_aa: CASSLLLAHEQFF; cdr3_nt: TGTGCCAGCAGCTTACTACTAGCCCATGAGCAGTTCTTC
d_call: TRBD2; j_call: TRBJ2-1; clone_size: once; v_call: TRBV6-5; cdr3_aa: CASSPRLAGADEQFF; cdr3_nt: TGTGCCAGCAGTCCGCGACTAGCGGGAGCCGATGAGCAGTTCTTC
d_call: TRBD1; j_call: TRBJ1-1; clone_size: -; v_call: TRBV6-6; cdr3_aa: CASSSTDRANTEAFF; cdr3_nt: TGTGCCAGCAGCTCGACGGACAGGGCGAACACTGAAGCTTTCTTT
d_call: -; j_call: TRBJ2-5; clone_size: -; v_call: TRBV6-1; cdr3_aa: CASGQGETQYF; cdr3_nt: TGTGCCAGCGGGCAGGGGGAGACCCAGTACTTC
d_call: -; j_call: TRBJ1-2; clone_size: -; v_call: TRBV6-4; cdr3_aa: CASSDKENYGYTF; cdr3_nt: TGTGCCAGCAGTGACAAGGAGAACTATGGCTACACCTTC
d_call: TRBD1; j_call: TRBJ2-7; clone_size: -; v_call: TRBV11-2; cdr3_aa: CASSQRTGGVQQYF; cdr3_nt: TGTGCCAGCAGCCAACGGACAGGAGGCGTTCAGCAGTACTTC